Listed below are T cell receptor beta chains from one sample, sequenced in a study of vaccination effects on CD4 cells after COVID-19. No antigens are known for them. The table came from immunoSEQ multiplex PCR; TCRdb's copy has only in-frame clones and leaves some out. This sample has 25,000 to 35,000 clones, with under 85% found just once. Material: CD4+ T cells from PBMCs cultured with SARS-CoV-2 spike peptides, obtained before COVID-19 vaccination. All receptors derive from a human donor who received a COVID-19 vaccine. CDR3s include the opening cysteine and the closing phenylalanine or tryptophan. D genes are given only for firm matches. Part of the rows lack a size; the others show once, few, many or a class for expanded clones.

D gene	J gene	V gene	clone size	CDR3 protein	CDR3 DNA
TRBD1	TRBJ2-7	TRBV2	-	CASKMAGQGSYEQYF	TGTGCCAGCAAGATGGCGGGACAGGGTTCCTACGAGCAGTACTTC
TRBD2	TRBJ2-5	TRBV5-1	-	CASSLEGRGETQYF	TGCGCCAGCAGCTTGGAGGGGAGGGGAGAGACCCAGTACTTC
-	TRBJ1-2	TRBV5-1	-	CASSPEGSTAYGYTF	TGCGCCAGCAGCCCCGAGGGTTCGACAGCTTATGGCTACACCTTC
-	TRBJ1-6	TRBV6-5	-	CASSPWSSYNSPLHF	TGTGCCAGCAGTCCTTGGAGCTCCTATAATTCACCCCTCCACTTT
-	TRBJ2-1	TRBV9	-	CASSVAMDPAYNEQFF	TGTGCCAGCAGCGTAGCCATGGATCCAGCCTACAATGAGCAGTTCTTC
-	TRBJ2-5	TRBV5-6	-	CASNPGTLETQYF	TGTGCCAGCAACCCCGGGACACTTGAGACCCAGTACTTC
-	TRBJ1-2	TRBV10-3	once	CAITMAPNYGYTF	TGTGCCATCACCATGGCCCCTAACTATGGCTACACCTTC
-	TRBJ2-2	TRBV6-5	-	CASSYWPVNTGELFF	TGTGCCAGCAGTTACTGGCCGGTTAACACCGGGGAGCTGTTTTTT
-	TRBJ2-1	TRBV18	-	CASSPRPVNEQFF	TGTGCCAGCTCACCGCGACCGGTGAATGAGCAGTTCTTC
-	TRBJ2-7	TRBV2	-	CASSEVRWETEPKQYF	TGTGCCAGCAGTGAAGTAAGGTGGGAGACGGAACCTAAGCAGTACTTC
TRBD1	TRBJ2-7	TRBV19	-	CASSSSGTGRSYEQYF	TGTGCCAGTAGTTCCTCCGGGACAGGACGCTCCTACGAGCAGTACTTC
TRBD2	TRBJ2-1	TRBV3-1/TRBV3-2	-	CASSPRSSGIMYNEQFF	TGTGCCAGCAGCCCCCGATCTAGCGGGATTATGTACAATGAGCAGTTCTTC
-	TRBJ2-2	TRBV7-7	once	CASSLAGAGELFF	TGTGCTAGCAGCTTAGCAGGGGCCGGGGAGCTGTTTTTT
TRBD2	TRBJ2-1	TRBV7-2	once	CASSLGLAGLGAYNEQFF	TGTGCCAGCAGCTTAGGACTAGCGGGCTTAGGGGCTTACAATGAGCAGTTCTTC
-	TRBJ2-7	TRBV7-9	-	CASSFSNSYEQYF	TGTGCCAGCAGCTTTAGTAACAGCTACGAGCAGTACTTC
-	TRBJ1-3	TRBV19	-	CASSMGSHSGNTIYF	TGTGCCAGTAGTATGGGGTCTCACTCTGGAAACACCATATATTTT
-	TRBJ1-5	TRBV3-1/TRBV3-2	medium-sized	CASSYDGGNQPQHF	TGTGCCAGCAGCTACGACGGTGGCAATCAGCCCCAGCATTTT
-	TRBJ1-2	TRBV9	once	CASSVQFGGVGYTF	TGTGCCAGCAGCGTGCAATTCGGCGGGGTTGGCTACACCTTC
-	TRBJ2-1	TRBV10-3	-	CAIKGNSGDLYNEQFF	TGTGCCATCAAAGGGAACAGCGGCGACCTCTACAATGAGCAGTTCTTC
TRBD1	TRBJ1-2	TRBV5-1	-	CASSPGTANYGYTF	TGCGCCAGCAGCCCCGGGACAGCTAACTATGGCTACACCTTC
-	TRBJ2-3	TRBV21-1	-	CASSKGTGHTDTQYF	TGTGCCAGCAGCAAGGGGACAGGGCACACAGATACGCAGTATTTT
-	TRBJ1-1	TRBV7-2	-	CASSRGGGSEAFF	TGTGCCAGCAGCCGAGGGGGGGGATCTGAAGCTTTCTTT
TRBD2	TRBJ2-5	TRBV19	-	CASSPRRAGGQGLGETQYF	TGTGCCAGTAGTCCCCGCCGGGCGGGGGGCCAAGGGTTGGGAGAGACCCAGTACTTC
TRBD1	TRBJ2-3	TRBV11-1	-	CASSAAQGAGDTQYF	TGTGCCAGCAGCGCTGCGCAGGGGGCAGGAGATACGCAGTATTTT
TRBD1	TRBJ2-7	TRBV2	once	CASSASSDRGVRDF	TGTGCCAGCAGCGCCTCCTCCGACAGGGGGGTTAGGGACTTC
TRBD1	TRBJ2-2	TRBV4-2	-	CASSPRDRATGELFF	TGTGCCAGCAGCCCCCGGGACAGGGCCACCGGGGAGCTGTTTTTT
-	TRBJ1-3	TRBV5-4	-	CASSLAGGFSGNTIYF	TGTGCCAGCAGCTTGGCCGGGGGCTTCTCTGGAAACACCATATATTTT
-	TRBJ2-5	TRBV27	once	CASTPREGTETQYF	TGTGCCAGCACCCCAAGAGAGGGAACAGAGACCCAGTACTTC
-	TRBJ2-3	TRBV6-5	-	CASLDSNTDTQYF	TGTGCCAGCCTTGACAGTAACACAGATACGCAGTATTTT
-	TRBJ1-5	TRBV10-1	-	CASSDPDSLGEPQHF	TGCGCCAGCAGTGACCCTGACAGTCTCGGGGAGCCCCAGCATTTT
TRBD1	TRBJ2-7	TRBV7-9	-	CASSQDRGIYEQYF	TGTGCCAGCAGCCAGGACAGGGGTATCTACGAGCAGTACTTC
TRBD1	TRBJ1-6	TRBV6-5	-	CASSSQGNNSPLHF	TGTGCCAGCAGTTCACAGGGGAATAATTCACCCCTCCACTTT
TRBD2	TRBJ2-2	TRBV28	few	CASKTGLAGNTGELFF	TGTGCCAGCAAAACAGGACTAGCGGGTAACACCGGGGAGCTGTTTTTT
TRBD1	TRBJ1-4	TRBV5-4	-	CASSERTGTANEKLFF	TGTGCCAGCAGCGAACGTACCGGGACAGCTAATGAAAAACTGTTTTTT
-	TRBJ1-2	TRBV20-1	-	CSAPDYGYTF	TGCAGTGCTCCAGACTATGGCTACACCTTC
TRBD1	TRBJ1-1	TRBV10-3	once	CATHTQGARFAEAFF	TGTGCCACCCATACGCAGGGGGCGCGTTTCGCTGAAGCTTTCTTT
-	TRBJ2-5	TRBV19	few	CASQSSGRRGETQYF	TGTGCCAGTCAAAGCTCTGGCCGGAGGGGAGAGACCCAGTACTTC
-	TRBJ1-2	TRBV7-9	-	CASSPRSFWERNYGYTF	TGTGCCAGCAGCCCGAGGTCGTTTTGGGAGAGAAACTATGGCTACACCTTC
-	TRBJ1-1	TRBV27	-	CASSFLGQGRHPLEAFF	TGTGCCAGCAGTTTTCTGGGACAAGGTCGGCACCCCCTTGAAGCTTTCTTT
-	TRBJ1-1	TRBV4-2	-	CASSQARRGEGAFF	TGTGCCAGCAGCCAAGCCCGCAGGGGAGAGGGAGCTTTCTTT
-	TRBJ2-3	TRBV19	-	CASSARARARQISTDTQYF	TGTGCCAGTAGCGCCCGTGCCCGCGCCAGACAGATTAGCACAGATACGCAGTATTTT
TRBD1	TRBJ1-1	TRBV4-1	-	CASSQGATGRSTEAFF	TGCGCCAGCAGCCAAGGCGCGACAGGGAGATCCACTGAAGCTTTCTTT
TRBD2	TRBJ2-5	TRBV4-1	-	CASSQDPGGRETQYF	TGCGCCAGCAGCCAAGATCCGGGGGGGCGCGAGACCCAGTACTTC
TRBD1	TRBJ2-3	TRBV18	once	CASSVLRGRGSTDTQYF	TGTGCCAGCTCCGTCCTCAGGGGGCGTGGAAGCACAGATACGCAGTATTTT
-	TRBJ1-1	TRBV3-1/TRBV3-2	-	CASSQGTSSSEAFF	TGTGCCAGCAGCCAGGGGACATCCAGTTCTGAAGCTTTCTTT